The next 24 T cell receptor beta chains were all read from a single sample in a study of CD8+CD57+ T cells in acquired aplastic anemia. According to the study, genomic DNA was the template for TCR beta VDJ and CDR3 profiling. From the reads, TCRdb called clonotypes with MiXCR, one entry per CDR3 protein. The sample has a few hundred thousand distinct CDR3 sequences, 82% seen once. The sequenced patients had an expansion of CD8+CD57+ cells seen by flow cytometry. The specimen was sorted CD4+, CD8+, or CD8+CD57+ T cells (not recorded which) from PBMCs. The receptors shown here come from a human donor with aplastic anemia.

The V gene is TRBV7-9, the J gene TRBJ2-6; 10 bases align to TRBD1. In germline, CDR1 is SEHNR, CDR2 FQNEAQ (reference sequence). The CDR3 loop spans 14 amino acids. Germline trimming cut 11 bases from V and 2 bases from J; bases unmatched to any gene: 3. The CDR3 coding sequence is TGTGCCTGGGACAGGGGTACTGGGGCCAACGTCCTGACTTTC. Protein product: CAWDRGTGANVLTF.

A few counts support this clonotype. J is TRBJ2-7 and V is TRBV5-5; 12 positions match TRBD2. Trimming cost V 3 bases and J 4 bases; bases outside gene matches: 5. From germline, CDR1 is SGHKS and CDR2 YYEKEE (reference sequence). The CDR3 is 15 amino acids. The CDR3 region has the DNA TGTGCCAGCAGCTCCCAAACTAGCGGGAGGTACGAGCAGTACGTC. This sequence encodes CASSSQTSGRYEQYV.

On this clonotype itself: In this CDR3 the conserved last residue, phenylalanine or tryptophan, is missing, so a read error is likely. No DNA is shown, since the ends of the CDR3 on it are uncertain; the CDR3 is the one TCRdb lists. The chain links TRBV7-2 to TRBJ2-3; the table calls TRBD2, which could not be checked here. The CDR3 length equals 14 residues, ends included. Looked up from germline, CDR1 is SGHTA and CDR2 is FQGNSA. This chain's CDR3 is CASSWGEGPNYDYT.

With respect to this clonotype: Germline is not matched at one junction end, which may reflect a read error. This chain uses TRBV7-2 with TRBJ2-6, with D perhaps TRBD1 or TRBD2 (5 bases each). This CDR3 comprises 16 residues. The V gene's germline CDR1 is SGHTA and CDR2 FQGNSA. The CDR3 protein is CASSLAGGYGANDLTF. The CDR3 DNA reads TGTGCCAGCAGCTTAGCGGGTGGTTACGGGGCCAACGACCTGACTTTC.

This sequence joins TRBV7-9 and TRBJ1-1; D is undetermined. V was shortened by 3 bases and J by 14 bases, with 25 bases between the two germline ends. CDR1 is SEHNR and CDR2 is FQNEAQ in the germline V gene (reference sequence). CDR3 length: 15 amino acids. CDR3 coding DNA: TGTGCCAGCAGCTTTCAAAGAAGCGGGAAGACTGATGAGTTCTTT. As protein: CASSFQRSGKTDEFF.

Comments on this clonotype: Since no conserved phenylalanine or tryptophan closes the CDR3, a read error is the likely cause. The limits of the CDR3 on the DNA are not certain, so only TCRdb's listed CDR3 is given. CDR3 sequence reads: CASGDGGTNTQYFRFG. This chain joins TRBV2 and TRBJ2-1; the table calls TRBD1, which could not be checked here. Germline loops: CDR1 SNHLY, CDR2 FYNNEI. Including both end residues, the CDR3 is 16 amino acids long.

Worth noting for this clonotype: An end of the junction differs from the germline gene, which may be a read error. The chain employs TRBV7-3 and TRBJ2-3; possibly TRBD1 for D (6 bases). From germline, CDR1 is SGHTA and CDR2 FQGTGA. The CDR3 contains 14 residues. The CDR3 region is CASRRQANAVKQCF. The CDR3, as DNA: TGTGCCAGCAGAAGACAGGCCAACGCCGTTAAACAGTGTTTT.

The CDR3 loop is CATSGGAQNNEQYF. The CDR3 DNA reads as TGTGCCACCAGCGGAGGGGCCCAAAACAATGAGCAGTACTTC. This chain uses TRBV24-1 with TRBJ2-1; D possibly corresponds to TRBD2 (6 bases). The J call could be wrong; TRBJ2-7 is a better fit for the DNA end. The germline gives CDR1 KGHDR, CDR2 SFDVKD. The CDR3 extends over 14 amino acids.

In its sample, this clonotype was seen a few times. The chain is built from TRBV7-2 and TRBJ1-2; 8 bases align to TRBD1. Germline-derived CDR1 and CDR2 are SGHTA and FQGNSA. CDR3 length equals 14 residues. V lost 4 bases to trimming and J lost 2 bases; unmatched junction nucleotides: 3. CDR3 DNA: TGTGCCAGCAGCTCGACAGGGGTAAACTATGGCTACACCTTC. Its translation: CASSSTGVNYGYTF.

To note about this clonotype: The CDR3 does not close with the conserved phenylalanine or tryptophan, likely indicating a read error. Because the CDR3's place on the DNA is in doubt, the DNA is left out and the CDR3 is given as listed by TCRdb. The V and J genes are TRBV9 and TRBJ2-7; TRBD1 is taken as the D call from the table, unchecked against the DNA. Germline V CDR1 and CDR2: SGDLS, YYNGEE. The CDR3 length equals 13 residues, ends included. The CDR3 is CASAGTGINQYFG.

The chain joins TRBV7-4 to TRBJ2-1, with D tentatively TRBD2 (5 bases). The CDR3 has 16 residues. Germline CDR1 reads SGHVT; CDR2 reads SQSDAQ. V was pared by 3 bases and J by 8 bases, with 20 bases between. This CDR3 reads CASSFGRGNGRDEQFF. As DNA, the CDR3 is TGTGCCAGCAGCTTTGGGAGAGGAAACGGTCGGGATGAGCAGTTCTTC.

A note on this clonotype: The junction departs from germline at one end; a sequencing error may be responsible. This chain uses TRBV19 with TRBJ2-3; 8 bases match TRBD2. The CDR3 is 14 amino acids. Germline V gives CDR1 LNHDA, CDR2 SQIVND (reference sequence). The CDR3 sequence: CASSIPGGAYIKYF. CDR3 bases: TGTGCCAGTAGTATACCGGGGGGGGCCTACATCAAGTATTTC.

Worth noting for this clonotype: Here the CDR3 omits its conserved ending phenylalanine or tryptophan, so a read error is the likely source. The chain has TRBV7-3 and TRBJ2-4; no clear D gene. CDR1 is SGHTA, CDR2 FQGTGA, per germline. The CDR3 is 12 residues long. V lost 8 bases and J 8 bases, leaving 13 bases between the germline ends. In DNA form, the CDR3 reads TGTGCCAGCGGCGGTGATGGGGACATTCAGTACCTC. Translating it yields CASGGDGDIQYL.

This chain uses TRBV7-9 with TRBJ2-7; D assignment may be TRBD1 or TRBD2 (5 bases each). Trimming left V 1 base short and J 4 bases short, with 23 bases between. The CDR3 runs 18 residues. CDR1 SEHNR and CDR2 FQNEAQ come from the germline V gene (reference sequence). CDR3 protein: CASSLGSREIEKLYEQYV. CDR3 DNA sequence: TGTGCCAGCAGCTTAGGCTCCAGGGAGATTGAAAAACTGTACGAGCAGTACGTC.

On this clonotype itself: An end of the junction does not agree with germline; a read error may underlie this. The rearrangement links TRBV7-9 to TRBJ2-7, with 8 nucleotides matching TRBD1. Germline lookup yields CDR1 SEHNR and CDR2 FQNEAQ (reference sequence). This CDR3 region has 14 residues. The CDR3 reads CASSGGTGDHTDSF. The CDR3 bases are TGTGCCAGCAGCGGCGGGACAGGAGACCACACAGATTCCTTC.

The chain recombines TRBV7-8 with TRBJ1-2; no clear D. The CDR3 extends over 14 amino acids. Germline V lookup: CDR1 SGHVS, CDR2 FQNEAQ. Trimming removed 5 bases from V and 11 bases from J, with 21 bases in between. The CDR3, as DNA: TGTGCCAGCAGCCTAGGAAGGCTACAGCGAGGGTACACCTTC. Its protein product is CASSLGRLQRGYTF.

This chain links TRBV7-8 with TRBJ2-1; possible D gene TRBD2, 7 bases. CDR1 is SGHVS and CDR2 is FQNEAQ in the germline V gene. Trimming removed 3 bases from V and 13 bases from J, with 25 bases in between. The CDR3 covers 16 residues. CDR3 sequence reads: CASSFHTSGTSLDQFF. The CDR3 DNA reads TGTGCCAGCAGCTTTCATACAAGCGGGACAAGCCTTGACCAGTTCTTC.

This chain joins TRBV15 and TRBJ1-5, with a weak D call TRBD1 (5 bases). V was clipped by 1 base and J by 7 bases, with 17 bases between them. Germline lookup yields CDR1 LNHNV and CDR2 YYDKDF (reference sequence). This CDR3 contains 16 residues. CDR3 bases: TGTGCCACCAGCAGAGTGGTAGGCAGTGGGGGACAGCCCCAGCATTTT. Encoded protein: CATSRVVGSGGQPQHF.

Written as DNA, the CDR3 is TGTGCCAGCAGCTTAGCGCCCGGGGAGCTGTTTTTTTATTTT. Its translation: CASSLAPGELFFYF. This rearrangement joins TRBV7-9 to TRBJ2-3, with a weak D call TRBD2 (5 bases). The CDR3 contains 14 residues. V was cut by 0 bases and J by 15 bases, with 19 bases left in between. Per germline, CDR1 SEHNR and CDR2 FQNEAQ (reference sequence).

The chain joins TRBV15 to TRBJ2-7, with D possibly being TRBD1 (5 bases). Trimming took 4 bases from V and 3 from J, leaving 13 bases between them. Germline V CDR1 and CDR2: LNHNV, YYDKDF (reference sequence). CDR3 length: 14 amino acids. The DNA for the CDR3 is TGTGCCACCAGCATGGCAGGGTCTAACTACGAGCAGTACTTC. It specifies CATSMAGSNYEQYF.

The chain links TRBV9 to TRBJ1-2; a possible D gene is TRBD1 (6 bases). Germline V gene data show CDR1 as SGDLS and CDR2 as YYNGEE. V lost 3 bases to trimming and J lost 6 bases, with 21 bases between them. The CDR3 spans 16 residues. CDR3 sequence: CASSAGVSGNQHGYTF. The CDR3 DNA reads as TGTGCCAGCAGCGCAGGGGTCTCGGGCAATCAGCATGGCTACACCTTC.

V and J are TRBV7-8 and TRBJ2-7, with a possible D match to TRBD1 (5 bases). This CDR3 has 18 residues. Germline V gene lookup returns CDR1 SGHVS and CDR2 FQNEAQ. CDR3 nucleotide sequence: TGCGCCAGCAGCTTTCAGCGAGACGCGACAGCCCTTTCCTACGAGCAGTACGTC. Encoded protein: CASSFQRDATALSYEQYV.

J is TRBJ2-6 and V is TRBV9; no clear D. Germline-derived CDR1 and CDR2 are SGDLS and YYNGEE. With 5 bases removed from V and 13 bases from J, the gap between germline ends came to 25 bases. This CDR3 has 16 residues. The chain's CDR3 is CASSVEGRYAAEVLTF. Written as DNA, the CDR3 is TGTGCCAGCAGTGTTGAAGGTAGGTACGCCGCGGAGGTCCTGACTTTC.

The chain employs TRBV7-3 and TRBJ2-1; 10 nucleotides match TRBD2. The germline V gene encodes CDR1 SGHTA and CDR2 FQGTGA. The CDR3 spans 17 residues. Trimming cost V 2 bases and J 7 bases; bases outside gene matches: 11. The CDR3 reads CASSLRVAGGGGNEQFF. The CDR3 nucleotides are TGTGCCAGCAGCTTACGAGTAGCGGGGGGCGGGGGGAATGAGCAGTTCTTC.